One sample yielded the 11 T cell receptor beta chains listed below, sequenced in a study of glioma-infiltrating T cells. TCR alpha and beta CDR3 regions were amplified from RNA using iRepertoire nested multiplex PCR. Using its own MiXCR run on the multiplex PCR reads, TCRdb lists one record per CDR3 protein. Of around 180,000 distinct CDR3 sequences in the sample, around 45% were seen once. The sequenced sample was glioma tissue, nonneoplastic brain tissue, or PBMCs (not recorded which). All receptors derive from a human donor with low-grade glioma or glioblastoma, undergoing nonglioma brain surgery, or in good health (not recorded which).

The chain links TRBV28 to TRBJ2-2; 7 bases are shared with TRBD1. The CDR3 spans 20 residues. Per the germline V gene, CDR1 is MDHEN and CDR2 is SYDVKM. V lost 1 base to trimming and J lost 9 bases; unmatched junction nucleotides: 23. This chain's CDR3 is CASSLYENYSGQTSLRELFF. The CDR3 coding sequence is TGTGCCAGCAGTTTATACGAAAATTATTCGGGACAGACCTCGCTCAGGGAGCTGTTTTTT.

This clonotype has a handful of counts. The chain joins TRBV7-3 to TRBJ2-5; D gene ambiguous. The CDR3 length is 14 residues. Trimming left V 2 bases short and J 2 bases short, with 9 bases between. The V gene's germline CDR1 is SGHTA and CDR2 FQGTGA. CDR3 bases: TGTGCCAGCAGCTTAGCGTTGATACAAGAGACCCAGTACTTC. Protein product: CASSLALIQETQYF.

The rearrangement links TRBV2 to TRBJ2-1; 13 nucleotides match TRBD2. Germline CDR1 reads SNHLY; CDR2 reads FYNNEI. After removal of 4 bases from V and 9 bases from J, the junction contained 6 bases not matched to a gene. This CDR3 comprises 15 residues. CDR3 protein: CASSAGTSGIREQFF. CDR3 DNA: TGTGCCAGCAGTGCCGGGACTAGCGGGATACGTGAGCAGTTCTTC. The full variable domain, with the rest looked up from reference TRBV2 and TRBJ2-1, is EPEVTQTPSHQVTQMGQEVILRCVPISNHLYFYWYRQILGQKVEFLVSFYNNEISEKSEIFDDQFSVERPDGSNFTLKIRSTKLEDSAMYFCASSAGTSGIREQFFGPGTRLTVL.

Notes on this clonotype: A junction boundary mismatches the germline segment, possibly from a read error. J is TRBJ1-5 and V is TRBV19; D gene unclear. The CDR3 totals 12 residues. Germline V gene lookup returns CDR1 LNHDA and CDR2 SQIVND (reference sequence). The CDR3 DNA follows: TGTGCCAGTAAAGTGGGAAATGGGCCCAAGCATTTT. This translates into CASKVGNGPKHF. The full variable domain, in which reference TRBV19 and TRBJ1-5 provide the parts outside the CDR3, is DGGITQSPKYLFRKEGQNVTLSCEQNLNHDAMYWYRQDPGQGLRLIYYSQIVNDFQKGDIAEGYSVSREKKESFPLTVTSAQKNPTAFYLCASKVGNGPKHFGDGTRLSIL.

The chain has TRBV27 and TRBJ2-1; D not resolved. CDR3 length: 11 amino acids. CDR1 and CDR2 (germline): MNHEY, SMNVEV (reference sequence). Trimming stripped 6 bases from V and 9 bases from J, with 9 bases between. The CDR3 DNA is TGTGCCAGCAGGTCAAAAAGTGAGCAGTTCTTC. This sequence encodes CASRSKSEQFF.

This rearrangement joins TRBV2 to TRBJ2-5, with D maybe TRBD1 (6 bases). The V end was cut by 4 bases, the J end by 5 bases, with 14 bases between. Germline CDR1 and CDR2: SNHLY and FYNNEI. The CDR3 is 14 amino acids. Written as DNA, the CDR3 is TGTGCCAGCAGTGCGGCAGGGGCGAAGGAGACCCAGTACTTC. Translation: CASSAAGAKETQYF.

Note on this clonotype: Just one base apart from a much larger clone, this may be a read error. This chain connects TRBV27 to TRBJ2-6; D is perhaps TRBD1 or TRBD2 (5 bases each). This CDR3 is 15 amino acids long. Germline CDR1 and CDR2: MNHEY and SMNVEV (reference sequence). The CDR3 bases are TGTGCCAGCAAACGGGCCGGGGCCGGGGCCAACGTCCTGGCTTTC. Amino acid sequence: CASKRAGAGANVLAF.

V usage is TRBV28 and J usage is TRBJ2-3; 10 nucleotides agree with TRBD2. CDR1 and CDR2 from the germline V gene are MDHEN and SYDVKM. The junction had 7 bases not matched to a gene; V was cut back by 8 bases and J by 5 bases. CDR3 length equals 14 residues. The CDR3 is CASWSGRVEDTQYF. CDR3 bases: TGTGCCAGCTGGAGCGGGAGGGTCGAAGATACGCAGTATTTT.

This chain joins TRBV4-1 and TRBJ1-3; D remains unclear. V was cut by 2 bases and J by 4 bases, with 12 bases left in between. Germline-derived CDR1 and CDR2 are MGHRA and YSYEKL. There are 15 residues in the CDR3. The CDR3 loop reads CASSQPQAGGNTIYF. The DNA of the CDR3 is TGCGCCAGCAGCCAACCCCAGGCCGGGGGAAACACCATATATTTT.

This clonotype was seen at least ten times. The V and J genes are TRBV28 and TRBJ2-7; D may be TRBD2 (5 bases). CDR1 and CDR2 (germline): MDHEN, SYDVKM. CDR3 size: 14 residues. Trimming left V 3 bases short and J 6 bases short, with 15 bases between. This CDR3 is CASSLSGAPREQYF. The CDR3 DNA is TGTGCCAGCAGTTTGAGCGGAGCCCCCCGCGAGCAGTACTTC.

As to this clonotype: The junction differs from germline at one of its ends, possibly a read error. The chain has TRBV28 and TRBJ1-6; 10 bases align to TRBD1. CDR3 size: 14 residues. Germline CDR1 is MDHEN and CDR2 is SYDVKM. The CDR3 DNA follows: TGTGCCAGCAACCCGACAGGGGGCGGTTCACCCCCCCACTTT. This translates into CASNPTGGGSPPHF.